This T cell receptor beta chain was obtained from a study of blood T cell repertoires in COVID-19. Study-level information: Acute and convalescent COVID-19 samples came from the United States, Italy and Spain. The analysed material was cDNA or gDNA that came from T cells, B-cell-depleted T cells, or PBMCs.

Authors' processing steps: Cell counts per sample came from amplifying reference gene primers. The data were produced by immunoSEQ multiplex PCR, yet TCRdb's version contains in-frame clones alone and is incomplete. The V and J calls and clone size are taken from that table; D and trimming were inferred from the DNA. The repertoire includes tens of thousands of clones, more than 80% of them detected once, and over 7.5% sits in the top ten. The length of the CDR3 is 12 residues. The germline V and J ends were trimmed by 4 bases and 7 bases, with 10 bases remaining between them. The chain carries TRBV12-3 or TRBV12-4 and TRBJ1-2; unclear D gene. The receptor was isolated from a man aged 30 to 45 with acute or convalescent COVID-19. Source material: peripheral blood. CDR3 in amino acids: CASSYHSSGYTF. In DNA, the CDR3 is TGTGCCAGCAGTTACCACAGTTCTGGCTACACCTTC.